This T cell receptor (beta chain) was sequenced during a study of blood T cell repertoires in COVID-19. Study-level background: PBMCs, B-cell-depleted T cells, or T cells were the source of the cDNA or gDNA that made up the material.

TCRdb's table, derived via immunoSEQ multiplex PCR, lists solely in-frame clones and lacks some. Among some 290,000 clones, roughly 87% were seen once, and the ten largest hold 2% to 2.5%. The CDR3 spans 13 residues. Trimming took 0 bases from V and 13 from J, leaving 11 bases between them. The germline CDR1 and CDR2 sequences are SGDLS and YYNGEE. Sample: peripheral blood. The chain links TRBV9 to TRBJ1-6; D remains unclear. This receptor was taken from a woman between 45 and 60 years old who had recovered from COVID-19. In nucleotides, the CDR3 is TGTGCCAGCAGCGTAGAAGAGGGTTCGCCCCTCCACTTT. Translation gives CASSVEEGSPLHF.